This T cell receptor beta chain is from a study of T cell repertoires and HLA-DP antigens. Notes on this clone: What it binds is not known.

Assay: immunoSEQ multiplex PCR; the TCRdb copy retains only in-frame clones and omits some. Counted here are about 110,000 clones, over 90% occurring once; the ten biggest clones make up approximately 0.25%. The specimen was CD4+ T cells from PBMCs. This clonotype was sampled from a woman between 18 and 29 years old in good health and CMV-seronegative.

In DNA, the CDR3 is TGTGCCACCAGCAGAGATCGGGGACAGGGTGCTAACTATGGCTACACCTTC. Amino acids: CATSRDRGQGANYGYTF. The chain combines TRBV15 with TRBJ1-2; 9 bases are a match to TRBD1. Germline values: CDR1 LNHNV, CDR2 YYDKDF (reference sequence). The J segment lost 0 bases and the V segment lost 0 bases, leaving 5 bases of the junction unmatched. CDR3 size: 17 residues.